Following are 30 T cell receptor beta chains from one sample sequenced in a study of STAT5B mutations in CD4+ large granular lymphocyte leukemia. Method: immunoSEQ multiplex PCR; TCRdb's copy keeps in-frame clones and lacks some. The sample includes 40,000 to 55,000 clones, around 85% of them seen just once. Sequencing used CD4+ T cells from blood buffy coats. Source of these receptors: a human donor in good health.

This chain connects TRBV7-2 to TRBJ1-2, with D maybe TRBD1 (6 bases). Germline CDR1 SGHTA, CDR2 FQGNSA. Deletions cut 1 base from V and 3 bases from J, with 12 bases between. CDR3 length: 15 amino acids. In nucleotides, the CDR3 is TGTGCCAGCAGCTTAGACTCGGGACATTACTATGGCTACACCTTC. Amino acids: CASSLDSGHYYGYTF. Full variable domain (missing parts from reference TRBV7-2 and TRBJ1-2): GAGVSQSPSNKVTEKGKDVELRCDPISGHTALYWYRQSLGQGLEFLIYFQGNSAPDKSGLPSDRFSAERTGGSVSTLTIQRTQQEDSAVYLCASSLDSGHYYGYTFGSGTRLTVV.

The chain carries TRBV5-1 and TRBJ2-5; TRBD2 matches 12 bases. V lost 4 bases to trimming and J lost 4 bases; unmatched junction nucleotides: 8. CDR3 length: 16 amino acids. Germline V gene sequence: CDR1 SGHRS, CDR2 YFSETQ. CDR3 protein: CASSPLTSGRGETQYF. The CDR3 DNA is TGCGCCAGCAGCCCGCTGACTAGCGGGAGAGGAGAGACCCAGTACTTC.

The rearrangement links TRBV27 to TRBJ2-3; D is unresolved. Germline assignment: CDR1 MNHEY and CDR2 SMNVEV (reference sequence). V dropped 6 bases and J dropped 0 bases, with 7 bases sitting between them. This CDR3 spans 13 amino acids. The CDR3 here is CASRLPSTDTQYF. DNA for the CDR3: TGTGCCAGCAGGCTACCCAGCACAGATACGCAGTATTTT.

This clone was seen once. The chain joins TRBV7-9 to TRBJ1-5, with TRBD1 matching over 9 bases. Per germline, CDR1 SEHNR and CDR2 FQNEAQ (reference sequence). V shed 4 bases and J 5 bases; nucleotides not matched to a gene: 12. The CDR3 sequence is 17 residues long. The CDR3, as DNA: TGTGCCAGCAGCTCAGACCGGGACAGGGTCAGATATCAGCCCCAGCATTTT. Translating it yields CASSSDRDRVRYQPQHF.

This chain uses TRBV5-1 with TRBJ2-7; no definite D call. Trimming took off 6 bases at V and 0 bases at J, with 13 bases between the two ends. This CDR3 is 14 amino acids long. Germline values: CDR1 SGHRS, CDR2 YFSETQ. The DNA of the CDR3 is TGCGCCAGCAAAGTGACCGACAACTCCTACGAGCAGTACTTC. Translated, it gives CASKVTDNSYEQYF.

The genes are TRBV7-2 and TRBJ1-2; tentatively, D is TRBD1 (5 bases). V gave up 5 bases and J gave up 6 bases, with 13 bases separating them. The CDR3 has 13 amino acids. Germline CDR1 is SGHTA and CDR2 is FQGNSA. The CDR3 here is CASSPFGGDGYTF. The DNA for the CDR3 is TGTGCCAGCAGCCCATTCGGAGGGGATGGCTACACCTTC.

This chain uses TRBV28 with TRBJ2-1; 8 bases align to TRBD2. With 11 bases clipped from V and 4 bases from J, the junction kept 7 bases outside the gene matches. The CDR3 length is 13 residues. Germline V lookup: CDR1 MDHEN, CDR2 SYDVKM. CDR3 residues: CASVAGTYNEQFF. In DNA form, the CDR3 reads TGTGCCTCGGTAGCGGGGACTTACAATGAGCAGTTCTTC.

The rearrangement joins TRBV20-1 to TRBJ2-3; no firm D call. V dropped 4 bases and J dropped 6 bases, with 5 bases sitting between them. CDR3 size: 10 residues. Looked up from germline, CDR1 is DFQATT and CDR2 is SNEGSKA (reference sequence). CDR3 sequence reads: CSANWDTQYF. CDR3 DNA sequence: TGCAGTGCTAACTGGGATACGCAGTATTTT.

V and J are TRBV7-8 and TRBJ2-7; D unclear. The germline V gene encodes CDR1 SGHVS and CDR2 FQNEAQ. The CDR3 length is 16 residues. Between the trimmed V and J ends, which lost 2 bases and 1 base, there was a span of 15 bases. CDR3 in DNA: TGTGCCAGCAGCTTAACAGCTGCCTTCTTGTCCTACGAGCAGTACTTC. Encoded protein: CASSLTAAFLSYEQYF. Using reference TRBV7-8 and TRBJ2-7 for the parts outside the CDR3, the full variable domain is GAGVSQSPRYKVAKRGQDVALRCDPISGHVSLFWYQQALGQGPEFLTYFQNEAQLDKSGLPSDRFFAERPEGSVSTLKIQRTQQEDSAVYLCASSLTAAFLSYEQYFGPGTRLTVT.

The CDR3 bases are TGTGCCAGCAGCTTAAAGGGACAGACGATGTCCCTAGGAGGCTACACCTTC. As protein: CASSLKGQTMSLGGYTF. The J gene is TRBJ1-2, the V gene TRBV7-9; 7 nucleotides agree with TRBD1. V lost 2 bases, J lost 8 bases, and 17 bases stayed unmatched. This CDR3 comprises 17 residues. The germline V gene has CDR1 SEHNR and CDR2 FQNEAQ (reference sequence).

The V and J genes are TRBV19 and TRBJ2-1, with 7 nucleotides matching TRBD1. CDR3 length: 16 residues. The V segment lost 3 bases and the J segment 3 bases; nucleotides outside the gene matches: 8. Looked up from germline, CDR1 is LNHDA and CDR2 is SQIVND (reference sequence). The CDR3 DNA sequence: TGTGCCAGTAGTATCTTTCGGGACAGTTTCTACAATGAGCAGTTCTTC. Its translation is CASSIFRDSFYNEQFF. Together with reference TRBV19 and TRBJ2-1, the CDR3 gives the full variable domain: DGGITQSPKYLFRKEGQNVTLSCEQNLNHDAMYWYRQDPGQGLRLIYYSQIVNDFQKGDIAEGYSVSREKKESFPLTVTSAQKNPTAFYLCASSIFRDSFYNEQFFGPGTRLTVL.

This sequence joins TRBV6-5 and TRBJ2-3; perhaps TRBD2 as D (6 bases). There are 16 residues in the CDR3. From germline, CDR1 is MNHEY and CDR2 SVGAGI. V lost 0 bases and J lost 4, with 14 bases in between. CDR3 residues: CASSYSGGASADTQYF. Written as DNA, the CDR3 is TGTGCCAGCAGTTACTCAGGCGGGGCTAGCGCAGATACGCAGTATTTT.

The V gene is TRBV28, the J gene TRBJ2-1; D might be TRBD1 (6 bases). V gave up 3 bases and J gave up 8 bases, with 17 bases separating them. Germline assignment: CDR1 MDHEN and CDR2 SYDVKM. The CDR3 spans 15 residues. CDR3 sequence (DNA): TGTGCCAGCAGTTTCATAAATGGGGCAGGGGATGAGCAGTTCTTC. Translating gives CASSFINGAGDEQFF.

The chain has TRBV27 and TRBJ2-1, with 13 bases identical to TRBD2. Germline-derived CDR1 and CDR2 are MNHEY and SMNVEV (reference sequence). The ends lost 3 bases at V and 7 bases at J; junction bases unmatched: 12. This CDR3 is built from 18 residues. The chain's CDR3 is CASSFQGLAGSGKNEQFF. Written as DNA, the CDR3 is TGTGCCAGCAGTTTCCAGGGACTAGCGGGAAGTGGTAAGAATGAGCAGTTCTTC.

J is TRBJ2-7 and V is TRBV19; D ambiguous. With 6 bases removed from V and 7 bases from J, the gap between germline ends came to 16 bases. Germline V gene sequence: CDR1 LNHDA, CDR2 SQIVND (reference sequence). This CDR3 is built from 13 residues. The CDR3 sequence is CASSWADASEQYF. In DNA form, the CDR3 reads TGTGCCAGTAGCTGGGCAGACGCTAGTGAGCAGTACTTC.

This rearrangement joins TRBV28 to TRBJ1-5; D is unclear. Per germline, CDR1 MDHEN and CDR2 SYDVKM. The CDR3 covers 12 residues. V lost 11 bases and J 7 bases, leaving 15 bases between the germline ends. The CDR3: CASAEGNQPQHF. CDR3 nucleotide sequence: TGTGCCTCAGCGGAAGGAAACCAGCCCCAGCATTTT.

The chain couples TRBV19 to TRBJ2-2, with 9 bases aligning to TRBD1. The CDR3 has 15 residues. CDR1 and CDR2 (germline): LNHDA, SQIVND (reference sequence). J gave up 6 bases and V 6 bases, and 8 bases lay outside the gene matches. The CDR3 bases are TGTGCCAGTAGAGAGAGGACAGGGGAGGCCGGGGAGCTGTTTTTT. The encoded protein is CASRERTGEAGELFF.

The table lists this clone with a few counts. The chain is built from TRBV9 and TRBJ2-1, with 8 bases identical to TRBD2. In germline, CDR1 is SGDLS, CDR2 YYNGEE. With 3 bases clipped from V and 6 bases from J, the junction kept 14 bases outside the gene matches. This CDR3 has 17 residues. In DNA, the CDR3 is TGTGCCAGCAGCGCCCGGATTGGGGCTAGCGGGTTCAATGAGCAGTTCTTC. As protein: CASSARIGASGFNEQFF.

The chain joins TRBV27 to TRBJ1-3; 7 bases map to TRBD1. CDR1 and CDR2 (germline): MNHEY, SMNVEV (reference sequence). This CDR3 has 18 amino acids. Unmatched junction bases numbered 10, after V lost 2 bases and J lost 0 bases. This CDR3 reads CASSLEYRGSFSGNTIYF. DNA for the CDR3: TGTGCCAGCAGTTTAGAGTACAGGGGAAGTTTCTCTGGAAACACCATATATTTT.

V and J are TRBV29-1 and TRBJ2-7; D may correspond to TRBD1 or TRBD2 (6 bases each). CDR1 SQVTM and CDR2 ANQGSEA come from the germline V gene. V was pared by 6 bases and J by 4 bases, with 25 bases between. CDR3 length equals 16 residues. CDR3: CSVPAPPGGHEYEQYF. The CDR3 bases are TGCAGCGTCCCGGCCCCCCCTGGGGGGCATGAGTACGAGCAGTACTTC.

The rearrangement joins TRBV7-3 to TRBJ1-3; no firm D call. The V end lost 0 bases, the J end lost 6 bases, and 6 bases lay between the germline ends. Germline CDR1 SGHTA, CDR2 FQGTGA. The CDR3 is made up of 13 amino acids. CDR3 nucleotide sequence: TGTGCCAGCAGCTTAACGGCCGAAAACACCATATATTTT. This sequence encodes CASSLTAENTIYF. Complete variable domain (other parts from reference TRBV7-3 and TRBJ1-3): GAGVSQTPSNKVTEKGKYVELRCDPISGHTALYWYRQSLGQGPEFLIYFQGTGAADDSGLPNDRFFAVRPEGSVSTLKIQRTERGDSAVYLCASSLTAENTIYFGEGSWLTVV.

The V call is TRBV10-3, the J call TRBJ1-1; no clear D gene. The CDR3 length is 14 residues. Trimming took off 3 bases at V and 3 bases at J, with 11 bases between the two ends. Germline V gene lookup returns CDR1 ENHRY and CDR2 SYGVKD. CDR3 loop: CAISERASDTEAFF. The CDR3 bases are TGTGCCATCAGTGAAAGGGCTAGCGACACTGAAGCTTTCTTT.

The rearrangement uses TRBV7-9 and TRBJ2-3, with a weak D call TRBD1 (5 bases). V lost 1 base and J 3 bases, leaving 14 bases between the germline ends. The CDR3 length is 16 residues. CDR1 and CDR2 (germline): SEHNR, FQNEAQ (reference sequence). The chain's CDR3 is CASSLGVTGRTDTQYF. The CDR3 DNA is TGTGCCAGCAGCTTAGGGGTCACAGGTCGAACAGATACGCAGTATTTT. Full variable domain (outside the CDR3, taken from reference TRBV7-9 and TRBJ2-3): DTGVSQNPRHKITKRGQNVTFRCDPISEHNRLYWYRQTLGQGPEFLTYFQNEAQLEKSRLLSDRFSAERPKGSFSTLEIQRTEQGDSAMYLCASSLGVTGRTDTQYFGPGTRLTVL.

The J gene is TRBJ2-2, the V gene TRBV5-1; a possible D gene is TRBD2 (6 bases). With 4 bases removed from V and 3 bases from J, the gap between germline ends came to 10 bases. The CDR3 covers 14 residues. Looked up from germline, CDR1 is SGHRS and CDR2 is YFSETQ. The CDR3 here is CASSPGLYTGELFF. CDR3 coding DNA: TGCGCCAGCAGCCCGGGACTGTACACCGGGGAGCTGTTTTTT.

V gene TRBV19 combines with J gene TRBJ1-5; 12 bases line up with TRBD1. From germline, CDR1 is LNHDA and CDR2 SQIVND (reference sequence). V was pared by 5 bases and J by 2 bases, with 13 bases of the junction left unmatched. The CDR3 totals 19 residues. CDR3 in amino acids: CASSRTGTGGARGNQPQHF. Written as DNA, the CDR3 is TGTGCCAGTAGTCGAACCGGGACAGGGGGCGCCCGGGGCAATCAGCCCCAGCATTTT.

This clone was found once. The chain has TRBV6-1 and TRBJ2-5, with 12 bases matching TRBD1. This CDR3 spans 15 amino acids. The V gene's germline CDR1 is MNHNS and CDR2 SASEGT. V gave up 9 bases and J gave up 3 bases; unmatched junction bases: 8. For the CDR3, the DNA is TGTGCCAGGTCTCCGGGACAGGGGGCGAAAGAGACCCAGTACTTC. Translation gives CARSPGQGAKETQYF.

The CDR3 protein is CASSLVRYNEQFF. CDR3 in DNA: TGTGCCAGCAGCTTAGTCCGATACAATGAGCAGTTCTTC. The rearrangement uses TRBV7-2 and TRBJ2-1; D unresolved. Trimming took off 1 base at V and 4 bases at J, with 5 bases between the two ends. The germline V gene encodes CDR1 SGHTA and CDR2 FQGNSA. The CDR3 is 13 residues long.

This sequence joins TRBV6-1 and TRBJ2-5; 7 nucleotides agree with TRBD2. CDR1 MNHNS and CDR2 SASEGT come from the germline V gene. The CDR3 loop spans 16 amino acids. Trimming took 1 base from V and 2 from J; bases not matched to a gene: 7. The CDR3, as DNA: TGTGCCAGCAGTGAAGGATGGGGGAGGGATCAAGAGACCCAGTACTTC. Translation gives CASSEGWGRDQETQYF.

The chain employs TRBV19 and TRBJ1-5, with D possibly being TRBD1 (6 bases). With 2 bases removed from V and 4 bases from J, the gap between germline ends came to 12 bases. Germline CDR1 and CDR2: LNHDA and SQIVND (reference sequence). This CDR3 has 15 residues. The CDR3 is CASSITGTLNQPQHF. The CDR3 DNA is TGTGCCAGTAGTATAACGGGGACACTAAATCAGCCCCAGCATTTT.

The genes are TRBV10-2 and TRBJ2-3; D could derive from TRBD1 or TRBD2 (6 bases each). The length of the CDR3 is 13 residues. CDR1 is WSHSY, CDR2 SAAADI, per germline. V was cut by 3 bases and J by 6 bases, with 10 bases left in between. The CDR3 is CASSEGGGDTQYF. The CDR3 nucleotides read TGCGCCAGCAGTGAAGGGGGAGGCGATACGCAGTATTTT.